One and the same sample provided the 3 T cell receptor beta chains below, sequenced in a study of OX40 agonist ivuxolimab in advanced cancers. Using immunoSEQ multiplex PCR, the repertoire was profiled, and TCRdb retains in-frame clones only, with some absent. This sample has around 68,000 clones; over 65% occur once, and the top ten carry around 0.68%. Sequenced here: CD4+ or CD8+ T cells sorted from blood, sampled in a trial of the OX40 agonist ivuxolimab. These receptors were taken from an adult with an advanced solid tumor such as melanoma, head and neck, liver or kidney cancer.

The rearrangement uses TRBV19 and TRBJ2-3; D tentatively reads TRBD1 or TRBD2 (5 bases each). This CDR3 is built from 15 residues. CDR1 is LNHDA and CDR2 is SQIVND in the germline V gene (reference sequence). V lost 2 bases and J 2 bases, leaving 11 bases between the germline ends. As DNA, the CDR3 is TGTGCCAGTAGTATAAGTCGGGACCCCACAGATACGCAGTATTTT. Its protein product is CASSISRDPTDTQYF. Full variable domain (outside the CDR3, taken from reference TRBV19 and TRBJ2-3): DGGITQSPKYLFRKEGQNVTLSCEQNLNHDAMYWYRQDPGQGLRLIYYSQIVNDFQKGDIAEGYSVSREKKESFPLTVTSAQKNPTAFYLCASSISRDPTDTQYFGPGTRLTVL.

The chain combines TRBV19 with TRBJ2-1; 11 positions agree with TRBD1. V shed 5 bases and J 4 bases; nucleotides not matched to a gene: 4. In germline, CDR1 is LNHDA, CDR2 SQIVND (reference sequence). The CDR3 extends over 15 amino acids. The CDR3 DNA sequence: TGTGCCAGTAGTTTCGGGACAGGGGGATACAATGAGCAGTTCTTC. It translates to CASSFGTGGYNEQFF.

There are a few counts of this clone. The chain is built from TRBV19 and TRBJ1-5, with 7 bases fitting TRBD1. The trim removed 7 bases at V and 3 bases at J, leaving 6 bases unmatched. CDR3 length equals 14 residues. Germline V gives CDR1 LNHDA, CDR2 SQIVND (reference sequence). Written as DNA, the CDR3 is TGTGCCAGTACCCGGGACAGCCTCAATCAGCCCCAGCATTTT. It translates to CASTRDSLNQPQHF.